The entry below gives a single T cell receptor (beta chain) sequence along with its context. Its antigen is unknown. The sample belongs to a study of T cell responses to AZD1222 COVID-19 vaccine. In the study overall: Second-dose intervals of approximately 4 or approximately 12 weeks were pooled.

Data came from immunoSEQ multiplex PCR; TCRdb stores just in-frame clones and leaves some out. This repertoire shows under 150,000 clones, more than 85% found once; its top ten account for 2.5% to 3.5%. General study points: Seropositive AZD1222 recipients at baseline numbered only five or six. Spike-specific TCR breadth and depth both grew after two AZD1222 doses. Unmutated variant regions reportedly attract nearly half of all spike-specific TCRs.

Germline V lookup: CDR1 SGHDT, CDR2 YYEEEE. The V end was cut by 2 bases, the J end by 8 bases, with 8 bases between. CDR3 length equals 12 residues. The sequence derives from an adult in good health. Specimen: peripheral blood, collected on day 0 of AZD1222 vaccination. This chain connects TRBV5-6 to TRBJ2-1; D remains ambiguous. CDR3 nucleotide sequence: TGTGCCAGCAGCTTCCTTGGAGATGAGCAGTTCTTC. It codes for CASSFLGDEQFF.